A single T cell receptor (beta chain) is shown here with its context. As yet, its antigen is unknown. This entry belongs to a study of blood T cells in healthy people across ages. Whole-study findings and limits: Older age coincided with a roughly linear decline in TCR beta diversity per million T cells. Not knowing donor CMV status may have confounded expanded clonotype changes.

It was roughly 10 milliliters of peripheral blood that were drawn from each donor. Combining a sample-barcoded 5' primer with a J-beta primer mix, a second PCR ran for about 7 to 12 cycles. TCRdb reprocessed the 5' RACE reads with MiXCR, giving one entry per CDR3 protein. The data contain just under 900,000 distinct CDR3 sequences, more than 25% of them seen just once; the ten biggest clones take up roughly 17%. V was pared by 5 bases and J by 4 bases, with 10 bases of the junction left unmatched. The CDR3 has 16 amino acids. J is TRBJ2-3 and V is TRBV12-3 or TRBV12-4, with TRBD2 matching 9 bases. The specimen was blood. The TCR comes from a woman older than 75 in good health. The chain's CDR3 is CASSASGALRADTQYF. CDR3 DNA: TGTGCCAGCAGTGCTAGCGGGGCTCTGAGAGCAGATACGCAGTATTTT.